These T cell receptor beta chains were read from a single sample in a study of OX40 agonist ivuxolimab in advanced cancers. Clones were sequenced by immunoSEQ multiplex PCR, and TCRdb holds only the in-frame ones, with some missing. The sample holds about 60,000 clones, around 83% seen once. The material was CD4+ or CD8+ T cells sorted from blood, obtained in a trial of the OX40 agonist ivuxolimab. The source is an adult with an advanced solid tumor such as melanoma, head and neck, liver or kidney cancer. Each CDR3 is given with its conserved first and last residue. A D gene is named only where the DNA matches it firmly. Size values are once, few and many counts, or a class for expanded clones, and some rows have none.

clone size	V gene	D gene	J gene	CDR3 protein	CDR3 DNA
medium-sized	TRBV27	.	TRBJ1-5	CASTTGRQPQHF	TGTGCCAGCACCACGGGTCGGCAGCCCCAGCATTTT
.	TRBV12-2	.	TRBJ1-2	CASRFPGRGAPDYGYTF	TGTGCAAGTCGCTTTCCGGGACGGGGGGCTCCGGACTATGGCTACACCTTC
.	TRBV6-1	.	TRBJ1-1	CASSAEGSSTEAFF	TGTGCCAGCAGTGCTGAGGGTTCGTCAACTGAAGCTTTCTTT
once	TRBV5-1	TRBD1	TRBJ1-5	CASSKNPQGQDDNQPQHF	TGCGCCAGCAGCAAAAATCCTCAGGGACAGGATGACAATCAGCCCCAGCATTTT
.	TRBV2	TRBD1	TRBJ1-5	CASSLGQADQPQHF	TGTGCCAGCAGCTTGGGACAGGCCGATCAGCCCCAGCATTTT
.	TRBV5-4	.	TRBJ1-4	CASSFDGSNEKLFF	TGTGCCAGCAGCTTTGACGGATCTAATGAAAAACTGTTTTTT
.	TRBV5-1	.	TRBJ1-3	CASSFLSGEGGNTIYF	TGCGCCAGCAGCTTTTTGTCGGGGGAGGGCGGAAACACCATATATTTT
.	TRBV23-1	.	TRBJ1-3	CAVSATAPSGNTIYF	TGCGCCGTCTCGGCTACAGCCCCCTCTGGAAACACCATATATTTT
few	TRBV28	TRBD1	TRBJ1-2	CASRPVSGGNYGYTF	TGTGCCAGCAGACCCGTGTCAGGGGGGAACTATGGCTACACCTTC
.	TRBV5-1	.	TRBJ2-3	CASSLGTFTDTQYF	TGCGCCAGCAGCCTGGGGACCTTCACAGATACGCAGTATTTT
.	TRBV6-1	.	TRBJ1-4	CASSENQEQTTNEKLFF	TGTGCCAGCAGTGAAAACCAGGAGCAAACAACTAATGAAAAACTGTTTTTT